Each of the 28 T cell receptor beta chains below was sequenced from the same sample in a study of cytomegalovirus exposure and HLA in healthy donors (dated 2017 in TCRdb). Libraries came from the immunoSEQ multiplex PCR assay. For the multiplex PCR, a mixture combining 60 forward primers for TCR Vbeta segments and 13 reverse primers for TCR Jbeta segments was used. The immuneACCESS repertoire file appears here via TCRdb, limited to in-frame rearrangements. These files lack a portion of the clones; in checked studies, under half of the deficit traces to unresolved V genes, and the cause of the others is not known. This sample holds some 150,000 clones; more than 60% were observed only once. In total, the top ten clones hold around 3.1% of the sample. Source material: PBMCs. These receptors originate from a female donor in good health and CMV-seronegative.

CDR3 amino acids: CASSVGLDSYEQYF. CDR3 DNA: TGTGCCAGCAGCGTAGGGCTCGACAGCTACGAGCAGTACTTC. The rearrangement joins TRBV9 to TRBJ2-7; perhaps TRBD1 as D (5 bases). The germline V gene encodes CDR1 SGDLS and CDR2 YYNGEE. The CDR3 consists of 14 residues. Trimming removed 0 bases from V and 3 bases from J, with 10 bases in between.

This clone was observed a handful of times. The V gene is TRBV5-4, the J gene TRBJ1-2; D unclear. Germline V gives CDR1 SGHNT, CDR2 YYREEE (reference sequence). V was pared by 2 bases and J by 8 bases, with 13 bases between. CDR3 size: 13 residues. The DNA for the CDR3 is TGTGCCAGCAGCTTAGAGACATTCGCCGGCTACACCTTC. Encoded protein: CASSLETFAGYTF. Full variable domain (remainder filled in from reference TRBV5-4 and TRBJ1-2): ETGVTQSPTHLIKTRGQQVTLRCSSQSGHNTVSWYQQALGQGPQFIFQYYREEENGRGNFPPRFSGLQFPNYSSELNVNALELDDSALYLCASSLETFAGYTFGSGTRLTVV.

The chain carries TRBV5-1 and TRBJ1-3; D is uncertain. There are 14 residues in the CDR3. Germline CDR1 SGHRS, CDR2 YFSETQ. V lost 1 base and J 5 bases, leaving 10 bases between the germline ends. In DNA, the CDR3 is TGCGCCAGCAGCTTGCAGGAAAGTCGAAACACCATATATTTT. It translates to CASSLQESRNTIYF.

The genes are TRBV20-1 and TRBJ2-5; D is possibly TRBD1 (5 bases). Germline lookup yields CDR1 DFQATT and CDR2 SNEGSKA (reference sequence). CDR3 length equals 11 residues. Trimming cost V 6 bases and J 5 bases, with 10 bases left between them. The CDR3 loop is CSAPGYETQYF. CDR3 nucleotides: TGCAGTGCCCCAGGGTACGAGACCCAGTACTTC.

The chain links TRBV30 to TRBJ1-6, with 7 positions matching TRBD1. The germline V gene encodes CDR1 GTSNPN and CDR2 SVGIG (reference sequence). Germline trimming cut 3 bases from V and 5 bases from J; bases unmatched to any gene: 4. This CDR3 has 14 amino acids. The CDR3 region has the DNA TGTGCCTGGAGCCGAGGACAGGATAATTCACCCCTCCACTTT. It encodes CAWSRGQDNSPLHF.

The chain couples TRBV7-2 to TRBJ2-2, with D uncertain. The V gene lost 5 bases and the J gene lost 7 bases, with 20 bases spanning the gap. Germline CDR1 and CDR2: SGHTA and FQGNSA. CDR3 length: 16 residues. CDR3 amino acids: CASSRRFQTQHGELFF. In DNA, the CDR3 is TGTGCCAGCAGCCGCAGGTTTCAAACCCAGCACGGGGAGCTGTTTTTT.

This chain connects TRBV11-3 to TRBJ2-2, with D perhaps matching TRBD2 (5 bases). Germline V gene sequence: CDR1 SGHNT, CDR2 YENEEA. There are 13 residues in the CDR3. Between the trimmed V and J ends, which lost 6 bases and 4 bases, there was a span of 9 bases. The CDR3 region is CASRRASTGELFF. CDR3 nucleotides: TGTGCCAGCAGGCGGGCAAGCACCGGGGAGCTGTTTTTT.

This sequence joins TRBV6-4 and TRBJ2-1; 9 bases match TRBD2. The V segment lost 0 bases and the J segment 7 bases; nucleotides outside the gene matches: 7. Germline lookup yields CDR1 MRHNA and CDR2 SNTAGT. CDR3 length: 16 amino acids. CDR3 in amino acids: CASSDSQRGEWNEQFF. The CDR3 region has the DNA TGTGCCAGCAGTGACTCTCAGCGGGGGGAATGGAATGAGCAGTTCTTC.

This clone was counted between two and nine times. V is TRBV5-4 and J is TRBJ2-3, with 9 bases that match TRBD2. Germline V gene lookup returns CDR1 SGHNT and CDR2 YYREEE (reference sequence). This CDR3 has 17 amino acids. Trimming cost V 5 bases and J 4 bases; bases outside gene matches: 14. CDR3 sequence reads: CASRIRGSGGVADTQYF. The DNA for the CDR3 is TGTGCCAGCAGGATTCGGGGTAGCGGGGGTGTTGCAGATACGCAGTATTTT.

This chain connects TRBV28 to TRBJ1-5; 8 nucleotides agree with TRBD1. The V and J ends lost 8 bases and 7 bases, in that order; junction bases with no gene match: 16. The CDR3 consists of 16 residues. The germline V gene has CDR1 MDHEN and CDR2 SYDVKM. CDR3 region: CASETYGTGARQPQHF. DNA for the CDR3: TGTGCCAGCGAAACCTACGGGACAGGTGCTCGCCAGCCCCAGCATTTT.

This clone was counted only a few times. The chain joins TRBV5-1 to TRBJ1-4, with D possibly TRBD1 on 5 matching bases. The CDR3 is 19 amino acids. Germline values: CDR1 SGHRS, CDR2 YFSETQ. V lost 0 bases and J 0 bases, leaving 18 bases between the germline ends. The CDR3 DNA sequence: TGCGCCAGCAGCTTGGCCTTGGGACTCGACCCCCCAACTAATGAAAAACTGTTTTTT. This gives the protein CASSLALGLDPPTNEKLFF.

The J gene is TRBJ1-2, the V gene TRBV28; TRBD1 aligns across 9 bases. The CDR3 has 14 residues. The V gene end was trimmed by 6 bases and the J gene end by 5 bases; junction bases not matched to a gene: 7. CDR1 is MDHEN and CDR2 is SYDVKM in the germline V gene. The CDR3 DNA reads as TGTGCCAGCAGAAGCGGGACAGGGTTGTATGGCTACACCTTC. As protein: CASRSGTGLYGYTF.

This sequence joins TRBV7-9 and TRBJ1-2; 9 positions match TRBD1. V was clipped by 4 bases and J by 7 bases; unmatched bases: 19. The germline gives CDR1 SEHNR, CDR2 FQNEAQ (reference sequence). This CDR3 has 18 amino acids. The CDR3, as DNA: TGTGCCAGCAGCTCCGGGACAGGGAGATTTGATAGTGTCGGTGGCTACACCTTC. Residues: CASSSGTGRFDSVGGYTF.

The V call is TRBV10-3, the J call TRBJ2-7; 9 nucleotides agree with TRBD2. V lost 3 bases, J lost 7 bases, and 10 bases stayed unmatched. Per the germline V gene, CDR1 is ENHRY and CDR2 is SYGVKD. The CDR3 is made up of 15 amino acids. The CDR3: CAISDLSGRSEEQYF. CDR3 sequence (DNA): TGTGCCATCAGTGATCTAAGCGGGAGGTCGGAGGAGCAGTACTTC.

The chain links TRBV7-3 to TRBJ1-4; D might be TRBD1 (5 bases). Germline-derived CDR1 and CDR2 are SGHTA and FQGTGA. V was pared by 1 base and J by 7 bases, with 13 bases between. The CDR3 length is 15 residues. CDR3 protein: CASSLRPGLGEKLFF. DNA for the CDR3: TGTGCCAGCAGCTTAAGACCAGGGTTGGGTGAAAAACTGTTTTTT.

CDR3 protein: CASSSGTFTDTQYF. The CDR3 DNA reads TGTGCCAGCAGCTCGGGGACTTTCACAGATACGCAGTATTTT. V and J are TRBV7-6 and TRBJ2-3, with a possible D match to TRBD2 (6 bases). The V end was cut by 4 bases, the J end by 2 bases, with 10 bases between. Germline V gives CDR1 SGHVS, CDR2 FNYEAQ. The length of the CDR3 is 14 residues. The variable domain in full, completed from reference TRBV7-6 and TRBJ2-3, reads GAGVSQSPRYKVTKRGQDVALRCDPISGHVSLYWYRQALGQGPEFLTYFNYEAQQDKSGLPNDRFSAERPEGSISTLTIQRTEQRDSAMYRCASSSGTFTDTQYFGPGTRLTVL.

The chain links TRBV5-4 to TRBJ1-2, with 9 nucleotides matching TRBD1. Per the germline V gene, CDR1 is SGHNT and CDR2 is YYREEE (reference sequence). The V gene end was trimmed by 4 bases and the J gene end by 5 bases; junction bases not matched to a gene: 6. The CDR3 is made up of 14 amino acids. The CDR3 reads CASSDPGQGYGYTF. In DNA form, the CDR3 reads TGTGCCAGCAGCGATCCGGGACAGGGATATGGCTACACCTTC.

The V gene is TRBV5-1, the J gene TRBJ1-2; weak D call: TRBD1 (5 bases). CDR1 is SGHRS and CDR2 is YFSETQ in the germline V gene. The CDR3 has 15 amino acids. Between the trimmed V and J ends, which lost 0 bases and 8 bases, there was a span of 17 bases. CDR3: CASSLGQSTSGGYTF. The CDR3 DNA reads as TGCGCCAGCAGCTTGGGGCAGAGTACCTCAGGGGGCTACACCTTC.

As regards this clone: Other DNA sequences of this sample code for an identical CDR3. The chain links TRBV7-9 to TRBJ2-1; D gene ambiguous. This CDR3 contains 14 residues. V lost 1 base and J lost 3, with 7 bases in between. Germline loops: CDR1 SEHNR, CDR2 FQNEAQ (reference sequence). CDR3 in DNA: TGTGCCAGCAGCTTAGGTGGCGGCTACAATGAGCAGTTCTTC. It specifies CASSLGGGYNEQFF.

The table lists this clone with a count of one. This chain uses TRBV5-1 with TRBJ2-3, with D possibly TRBD1 on 5 matching bases. V was trimmed by 4 bases and J by 5 bases, leaving 20 bases between them. CDR1 and CDR2 (germline): SGHRS, YFSETQ. CDR3 size: 16 residues. CDR3 nucleotide sequence: TGCGCCAGCAGCCCCTCCTGGGGCGTCGTTAGAGATACGCAGTATTTT. This encodes CASSPSWGVVRDTQYF.

This rearrangement joins TRBV6-6 to TRBJ1-5; 7 bases align to TRBD1. The CDR3 spans 14 residues. J gave up 3 bases and V 5 bases, and 4 bases lay outside the gene matches. Germline loops: CDR1 MNHNY, CDR2 SVGAGI (reference sequence). The CDR3 DNA follows: TGTGCCAGCAGTGACAGGGTGTACAATCAGCCCCAGCATTTT. Translated: CASSDRVYNQPQHF.

The rearrangement joins TRBV5-4 to TRBJ2-2; D gene uncertain. Germline V gives CDR1 SGHNT, CDR2 YYREEE (reference sequence). V was clipped by 3 bases and J by 5 bases, with 11 bases between them. The CDR3 covers 14 residues. The CDR3 DNA is TGTGCCAGCAGCTCCCCGACGGGTACCGGGGAGCTGTTTTTT. Amino acids: CASSSPTGTGELFF.

The CDR3 sequence is CASSQAQTSGPQFF. The CDR3 bases are TGCGCCAGCAGCCAAGCTCAGACTAGCGGGCCACAGTTCTTC. V is TRBV4-3 and J is TRBJ2-1; the match to TRBD2 covers 10 bases. Germline V gene sequence: CDR1 LGHNA, CDR2 YSLEER. The CDR3 is made up of 14 amino acids. With V trimmed by 1 base and J by 13 bases, 7 bases remained unmatched.

Concerning this clone: The sample carries other DNA sequences with the same CDR3. This rearrangement joins TRBV19 to TRBJ2-7; the match to TRBD1 covers 7 bases. J lost 0 bases, V lost 6 bases, and 5 bases had no gene match. CDR3 length: 14 residues. CDR1 LNHDA and CDR2 SQIVND come from the germline V gene (reference sequence). The CDR3 DNA reads as TGTGCCAGTAGCCCGACAGGGACCTCCTACGAGCAGTACTTC. Translating it yields CASSPTGTSYEQYF.

The chain is built from TRBV6-5 and TRBJ2-3, with D perhaps matching TRBD2 (6 bases). CDR1 is MNHEY and CDR2 is SVGAGI in the germline V gene. The CDR3 runs 15 residues. Deletions cut 5 bases from V and 7 bases from J, with 19 bases between. The CDR3 reads CASSTRLEPRYTQYF. The CDR3, as DNA: TGTGCCAGCAGTACCCGACTAGAACCCCGATATACGCAGTATTTT.

This clone showed up just a few times. The rearrangement uses TRBV28 and TRBJ1-2; perhaps TRBD1 as D (5 bases). V was pared by 5 bases and J by 8 bases, with 18 bases between. This CDR3 is built from 14 residues. In germline, CDR1 is MDHEN, CDR2 SYDVKM. CDR3 DNA sequence: TGTGCCAGCAGTCTCCTGATTAATAGGGGAGGCTACACCTTC. Its protein product is CASSLLINRGGYTF.

The chain has TRBV6-5 and TRBJ1-1; D is unresolved. Germline values: CDR1 MNHEY, CDR2 SVGAGI. Between the trimmed V and J ends, which lost 3 bases and 0 bases, there was a span of 8 bases. This CDR3 comprises 14 residues. CDR3 residues: CASSYNVLNTEAFF. In nucleotides, the CDR3 is TGTGCCAGCAGTTATAATGTATTGAACACTGAAGCTTTCTTT.

This clone appeared a few times. This chain uses TRBV28 with TRBJ1-1; TRBD1 aligns across 8 bases. The germline V gene encodes CDR1 MDHEN and CDR2 SYDVKM. The ends lost 1 base at V and 1 base at J; junction bases unmatched: 2. The CDR3 is 15 residues long. The DNA of the CDR3 is TGTGCCAGCAGTTTATCCGGGACAGGGAACACTGAAGCTTTCTTT. It encodes CASSLSGTGNTEAFF. Drawing the rest from reference TRBV28 and TRBJ1-1, the complete variable domain is DVKVTQSSRYLVKRTGEKVFLECVQDMDHENMFWYRQDPGLGLRLIYFSYDVKMKEKGDIPEGYSVSREKKERFSLILESASTNQTSMYLCASSLSGTGNTEAFFGQGTRLTVV.